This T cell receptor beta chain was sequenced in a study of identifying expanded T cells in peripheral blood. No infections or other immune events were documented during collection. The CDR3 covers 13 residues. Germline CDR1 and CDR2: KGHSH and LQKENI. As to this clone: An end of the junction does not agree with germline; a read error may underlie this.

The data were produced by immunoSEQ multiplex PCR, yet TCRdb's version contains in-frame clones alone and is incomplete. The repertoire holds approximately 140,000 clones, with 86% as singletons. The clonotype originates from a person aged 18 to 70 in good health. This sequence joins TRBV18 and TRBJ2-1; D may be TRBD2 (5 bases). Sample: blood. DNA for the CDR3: TGTGCCAGCTCACCGGGAGCCTATAATGAGCAGTTCTTC. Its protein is CASSPGAYNEQFF.